One sample yielded the 28 T cell receptor beta chains listed below, sequenced in a study of CXCR3-negative and CXCR3-positive naive CD8 T cells. Points from the study as a whole: TRB CDR3s were more hydrophobic in CXCR3-positive than in CXCR3-negative naive cells.

No antigens are known for them. Each TRB cDNA library was prepared by 5' RACE (with UMI labels). One entry per CDR3 protein, without DNA, is what TCRdb gives after re-calling the 5' RACE reads. The sample's table shows about 94,000 distinct CDR3 sequences. Source material: naive CXCR3+ CD8+ T cells from blood. This sample's subset: CD45RO-CCR7+CD27+CD95- naive CD8+ T cells expressing CXCR3 (TNR3+). The receptors here all came from a human donor in good health. Some clones in this sample may be carry-over from other donors' samples.

This chain uses TRBV7-8 with TRBJ2-1; TCRdb picks TRBD2, but there is no DNA to check that call. The CDR3 totals 15 residues. Germline-derived CDR1 and CDR2 are SGHVS and FQNEAQ. CDR3 loop: CASRKVASGANEQFF.

The chain is built from TRBV4-3 and TRBJ1-2; the TCRdb call, TRBD1, lacks DNA for checking. Germline-derived CDR1 and CDR2 are LGHNA and YSLEER. The CDR3 covers 17 residues. This CDR3 is CASSQIQGLQPNYGYTF.

This chain links TRBV12-3 or TRBV12-4 with TRBJ2-7; TCRdb outputs TRBD1, but without DNA this stays unchecked. This CDR3 region has 12 residues. CDR3 protein: CASSQPGLEQYF.

V usage is TRBV19 and J usage is TRBJ1-1; TCRdb names TRBD1, which stays unverified in the absence of DNA. The CDR3 covers 12 residues. Germline lookup yields CDR1 LNHDA and CDR2 SQIVND (reference sequence). The CDR3 sequence is CASMQGRTEAFF.

V is TRBV6-6 and J is TRBJ1-4; the TRBD1 assignment by TCRdb is unverifiable without DNA. The germline V gene has CDR1 MNHNY and CDR2 SVGAGI (reference sequence). This CDR3 has 15 amino acids. The CDR3 protein is CASSYVRGKNEKLFF.

This chain uses TRBV5-1 with TRBJ1-5; TCRdb outputs TRBD1, but without DNA this stays unchecked. This CDR3 has 13 amino acids. CDR1 is SGHRS, CDR2 YFSETQ, per germline. CDR3 sequence: CASSPRTGEIQHF.

This chain links TRBV12-3 or TRBV12-4 with TRBJ1-2; TCRdb designates TRBD1, a call that cannot be tested without DNA. This CDR3 is 14 amino acids long. CDR3 amino acids: CASSFGTDFYGYTF.

V is TRBV5-5 and J is TRBJ2-1. CDR1 is SGHKS and CDR2 is YYEKEE in the germline V gene (reference sequence). CDR3 length: 13 residues. The CDR3 protein is CASNSAGWDEQFF. Complete variable domain (other parts from reference TRBV5-5 and TRBJ2-1): DAGVTQSPTHLIKTRGQQVTLRCSPISGHKSVSWYQQVLGQGPQFIFQYYEKEERGRGNFPDRFSARQFPNYSSELNVNALLLGDSALYLCASNSAGWDEQFFGPGTRLTVL.

J is TRBJ2-1 and V is TRBV28; TCRdb returns TRBD2, unconfirmable since there is no DNA. The CDR3 runs to 16 residues. CDR1 is MDHEN and CDR2 is SYDVKM in the germline V gene. The CDR3 here is CASSFGGGYGRNEQFF. The full variable domain, rest sourced from reference TRBV28 and TRBJ2-1, is DVKVTQSSRYLVKRTGEKVFLECVQDMDHENMFWYRQDPGLGLRLIYFSYDVKMKEKGDIPEGYSVSREKKERFSLILESASTNQTSMYLCASSFGGGYGRNEQFFGPGTRLTVL.

This sequence joins TRBV30 and TRBJ1-6. The CDR3 is 14 amino acids. The germline V gene has CDR1 GTSNPN and CDR2 SVGIG (reference sequence). The CDR3 spells CAWTEGLYNSPLHF.

V usage is TRBV4-1 and J usage is TRBJ2-5. Germline CDR1 reads MGHRA; CDR2 reads YSYEKL. This CDR3 has 12 amino acids. CDR3 in amino acids: CASSQDPETQYF.

The V call is TRBV9, the J call TRBJ2-1; the TCRdb D gene call, TRBD2, has no DNA to confirm it. Germline V CDR1 and CDR2: SGDLS, YYNGEE. The CDR3 extends over 15 amino acids. The CDR3 protein is CASSTRTSAYNEQFF.

V usage is TRBV5-1 and J usage is TRBJ2-1; the D call of TRBD1 rests on TCRdb alone, since no DNA is present to check it. CDR1 SGHRS and CDR2 YFSETQ come from the germline V gene. This CDR3 comprises 17 residues. The CDR3 here is CASSWPQRTGDYNEQFF.

The chain recombines TRBV7-7 with TRBJ2-5. Per germline, CDR1 SSHAT and CDR2 FNYEAQ (reference sequence). This CDR3 region has 14 residues. The CDR3 protein is CASSSEESQETQYF. The variable domain in full, completed from reference TRBV7-7 and TRBJ2-5, reads GAGVSQSPRYKVTKRGQDVTLRCDPISSHATLYWYQQALGQGPEFLTYFNYEAQPDKSGLPSDRFSAERPEGSISTLTIQRTEQRDSAMYRCASSSEESQETQYFGPGTRLLVL.

This rearrangement joins TRBV28 to TRBJ1-1; the D call of TRBD1 rests on TCRdb alone, since no DNA is present to check it. The CDR3 runs to 14 residues. Germline CDR1 is MDHEN and CDR2 is SYDVKM. CDR3 residues: CASSFGAVNTEAFF. Together with reference TRBV28 and TRBJ1-1, the CDR3 gives the full variable domain: DVKVTQSSRYLVKRTGEKVFLECVQDMDHENMFWYRQDPGLGLRLIYFSYDVKMKEKGDIPEGYSVSREKKERFSLILESASTNQTSMYLCASSFGAVNTEAFFGQGTRLTVV.

The gene calls are TRBV29-1 and TRBJ1-1. Germline-derived CDR1 and CDR2 are SQVTM and ANQGSEA. The CDR3 is made up of 13 amino acids. The chain's CDR3 is CSAYTGENTEAFF.

V usage is TRBV4-3 and J usage is TRBJ1-3; the TCRdb call, TRBD1, lacks DNA for checking. This CDR3 has 15 residues. CDR1 is LGHNA, CDR2 YSLEER, per germline. The CDR3: CASSQDRGQGNTIYF.

The chain uses TRBV20-1 and TRBJ2-1; TCRdb names TRBD2, which stays unverified in the absence of DNA. Germline V lookup: CDR1 DFQATT, CDR2 SNEGSKA (reference sequence). The CDR3 has 15 residues. This CDR3 reads CSARESSGGAFEQFF.

J is TRBJ2-1 and V is TRBV4-1; there is no DNA to check the TCRdb D call of TRBD2. Germline assignment: CDR1 MGHRA and CDR2 YSYEKL. CDR3 size: 11 residues. This CDR3 reads CATQGHNEQFF.

The CDR3 protein is CASSLAGNRNEQFF. V is TRBV11-1 and J is TRBJ2-1. The CDR3 has 14 amino acids. In germline, CDR1 is SGHAT, CDR2 FQDESV (reference sequence). The complete variable domain, with remaining parts taken from reference TRBV11-1 and TRBJ2-1, reads EAEVAQSPRYKITEKSQAVAFWCDPISGHATLYWYRQILGQGPELLVQFQDESVVDDSQLPKDRFSAERLKGVDSTLKIQPAELGDSAMYLCASSLAGNRNEQFFGPGTRLTVL.

The chain carries TRBV27 and TRBJ2-3; TCRdb's D call, TRBD2, is unchecked because there is no DNA. This CDR3 is built from 18 residues. Germline V gene sequence: CDR1 MNHEY, CDR2 SMNVEV (reference sequence). The CDR3 is CASSPLLAGGPGTDTQYF.

This sequence joins TRBV4-1 and TRBJ2-1; TCRdb's D call, TRBD2, is unchecked because there is no DNA. CDR1 MGHRA and CDR2 YSYEKL come from the germline V gene. This CDR3 is built from 17 residues. The CDR3 sequence is CASSQDRLEGGSNEQFF.

The chain has TRBV29-1 and TRBJ2-4; TCRdb indicates TRBD1, and absent DNA this call remains unverified. This CDR3 has 14 amino acids. Germline V gives CDR1 SQVTM, CDR2 ANQGSEA. This CDR3 is CSVVGDGAKNIQYF.

J is TRBJ2-7 and V is TRBV29-1; TCRdb's D call of TRBD1 is untestable without DNA. Germline V gives CDR1 SQVTM, CDR2 ANQGSEA. This CDR3 contains 12 residues. The CDR3 sequence is CSVDWEQGEQYF.

CDR3 loop: CAGLRGSEAFF. The rearrangement links TRBV7-9 to TRBJ1-1. Germline CDR1 is SEHNR and CDR2 is FQNEAQ (reference sequence). The CDR3 extends over 11 amino acids.

This chain joins TRBV28 and TRBJ2-1; TCRdb designates TRBD1, a call that cannot be tested without DNA. CDR1 is MDHEN, CDR2 SYDVKM, per germline. This CDR3 is built from 14 residues. CDR3 amino acids: CASSHPDTYNEQFF.

The chain employs TRBV4-1 and TRBJ2-2. The CDR3 sequence is 14 residues long. The V gene's germline CDR1 is MGHRA and CDR2 YSYEKL. This chain's CDR3 is CASSYDKNTGELFF.

This chain uses TRBV7-6 with TRBJ1-1. Germline assignment: CDR1 SGHVS and CDR2 FNYEAQ. This CDR3 comprises 18 residues. Here the CDR3 reads CASSLRIEREGQSTEAFF.